The 4 T cell receptor beta chains below come from one sample, sequenced in a study of cytomegalovirus exposure and HLA in healthy donors. Method: immunoSEQ multiplex PCR; TCRdb's copy keeps in-frame clones and lacks some. The table includes about 160,000 clones, 86% detected once. Sequencing was carried out using PBMCs. These receptor sequences come from a woman aged 18-29 years in good health and CMV-seronegative.

The chain combines TRBV5-5 with TRBJ2-1; tentative D call: TRBD1 (6 bases). Germline assignment: CDR1 SGHKS and CDR2 YYEKEE (reference sequence). V shed 0 bases and J shed 6 bases, with 16 bases lying between them. The CDR3 consists of 16 residues. Here the CDR3 DNA reads TGTGCCAGCAGCTTGGAACAGGGTATGGGCGGCAATGAGCAGTTCTTC. It yields the protein CASSLEQGMGGNEQFF.

V is TRBV4-3 and J is TRBJ2-1, with D possibly TRBD2 on 6 matching bases. The CDR3 runs to 19 residues. The germline V gene has CDR1 LGHNA and CDR2 YSLEER. V gave up 3 bases and J gave up 4 bases, with 25 bases separating them. CDR3 DNA sequence: TGCGCCAGCAGCCACCTCGAAGCCGTGCGGGGCAGGAATTACAATGAGCAGTTCTTC. It specifies CASSHLEAVRGRNYNEQFF.

The count of this clone is one. V and J are TRBV6-5 and TRBJ2-1; maybe TRBD2 (5 bases). In germline, CDR1 is MNHEY, CDR2 SVGAGI. Trimming shortened V by 0 bases and J by 8 bases, and 11 bases separated the two germline ends. The CDR3 contains 14 residues. The CDR3 region is CASSYSNGVYEQFF. CDR3 nucleotides: TGTGCCAGCAGTTACTCGAACGGGGTGTATGAGCAGTTCTTC.

The chain links TRBV19 to TRBJ2-1, with 16 nucleotides matching TRBD2. V trimming: 5 bases; J trimming: 9 bases; junction bases outside the gene matches: 7. The CDR3 spans 16 residues. Germline values: CDR1 LNHDA, CDR2 SQIVND (reference sequence). The CDR3 DNA reads TGTGCCAGTAGTTCCTCGGGACTAGCGGGAGGGGTTGAGCAGTTCTTC. This sequence encodes CASSSSGLAGGVEQFF.